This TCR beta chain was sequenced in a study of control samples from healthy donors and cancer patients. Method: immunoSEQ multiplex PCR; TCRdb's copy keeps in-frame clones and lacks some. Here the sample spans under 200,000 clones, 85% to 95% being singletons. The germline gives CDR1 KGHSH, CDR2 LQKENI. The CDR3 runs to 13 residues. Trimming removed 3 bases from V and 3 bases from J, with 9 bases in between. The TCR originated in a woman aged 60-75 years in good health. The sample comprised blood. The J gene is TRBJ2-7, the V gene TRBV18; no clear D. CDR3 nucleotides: TGTGCCAGCTCACCGGCACTGAACTACGAGCAGTACTTC. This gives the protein CASSPALNYEQYF.